This is a list of T cell receptor beta chains from one sample in a study of blood T cell repertoires in COVID-19. Sequencing was performed with immunoSEQ multiplex PCR; in TCRdb, only in-frame clones are kept and a portion is missing. The top ten hold about 1.8% of the sample, which has over 80,000 clones, roughly nine tenths seen once. The specimen was peripheral blood. The origin of the receptors is a human donor with active COVID-19. The donor label of this sample is uncertain. CDR3s include the opening cysteine and the closing phenylalanine or tryptophan. D genes are given only for firm matches. Size is stated for part of the rows, as once, few or many counts, or as a class when the clone is expanded.

length	J	D	V	size	CDR3	DNA
14	TRBJ1-5	TRBD1	TRBV7-8	NA	CASSLTGSNQPQHF	TGTGCCAGCAGCTTGACAGGGAGCAATCAGCCCCAGCATTTT
12	TRBJ1-1	NA	TRBV29-1	NA	CSVVQPNTEAFF	TGCAGCGTTGTACAGCCGAACACTGAAGCTTTCTTT
12	TRBJ2-7	NA	TRBV2	NA	CASSSQAHEQYF	TGTGCCAGCAGCTCCCAAGCCCACGAGCAGTACTTC
16	TRBJ2-7	TRBD2	TRBV19	NA	CASSSLAGELPSEQYF	TGTGCCAGTAGTTCACTAGCGGGGGAGCTTCCATCCGAGCAGTACTTC
14	TRBJ2-2	NA	TRBV27	few	CASSLSQGGGELFF	TGTGCCAGCAGTTTATCGCAGGGCGGAGGGGAGCTGTTTTTT
18	TRBJ2-7	TRBD1	TRBV10-3	NA	CAISESERTGYAGYEQYF	TGTGCCATCAGTGAGTCGGAAAGGACAGGGTACGCCGGGTACGAGCAGTACTTC
13	TRBJ2-3	NA	TRBV27	NA	CASSYGTVNTQYF	TGTGCCAGCAGTTATGGTACGGTGAATACGCAGTATTTT
15	TRBJ2-3	TRBD2	TRBV5-3	NA	CARSLFSGGTDTQYF	TGTGCCAGAAGCTTGTTTAGCGGGGGCACAGATACGCAGTATTTT
14	TRBJ1-2	NA	TRBV6-5	once	CASSYSTQLYGYTF	TGTGCCAGCAGTTACTCGACACAACTCTATGGCTACACCTTC
18	TRBJ2-5	TRBD2	TRBV5-1	few	CASSLAGGAGLPQETQYF	TGCGCCAGCAGCTTGGCCGGGGGGGCAGGACTCCCTCAAGAGACCCAGTACTTC
14	TRBJ2-1	TRBD2	TRBV27	NA	CASRSGDDYNEQFF	TGTGCCAGCCGTAGCGGGGATGATTACAATGAGCAGTTCTTC
13	TRBJ1-6	NA	TRBV7-7	NA	CASSRDYNSPLHF	TGTGCTAGCAGCCGGGACTATAATTCACCCCTCCACTTT
16	TRBJ1-2	TRBD1	TRBV5-1	NA	CASSLGIGQGAGGYTF	TGCGCCAGCAGCTTAGGGATCGGACAGGGGGCTGGGGGCTACACCTTC
16	TRBJ2-7	TRBD1	TRBV7-2	NA	CASSARPTGGSGEQYF	TGTGCCAGCAGCGCGAGACCGACAGGGGGCTCTGGAGAGCAGTACTTC
15	TRBJ2-1	NA	TRBV5-6	NA	CASSFRGAQFNEQFF	TGTGCCAGCAGCTTCAGGGGGGCTCAATTCAATGAGCAGTTCTTC
15	TRBJ1-3	NA	TRBV6-1	NA	CASSEAAGTGNTIYF	TGTGCCAGCAGTGAAGCGGCGGGAACTGGAAACACCATATATTTT
17	TRBJ1-4	NA	TRBV7-9	NA	CASSSSRRPGTNEKLFF	TGTGCCAGCAGCTCGTCGCGGCGGCCGGGAACTAATGAAAAACTGTTTTTT
16	TRBJ2-7	TRBD2	TRBV18	NA	CASSHPLAGGFYEQYF	TGTGCCAGCTCACACCCACTAGCGGGGGGCTTCTACGAGCAGTACTTC
17	TRBJ2-3	TRBD2	TRBV2	NA	CASSEIEGLAGTDTQYF	TGTGCCAGCAGTGAAATTGAGGGACTAGCGGGCACAGATACGCAGTATTTT
13	TRBJ2-2	NA	TRBV5-1	NA	CASSLEGTGELFF	TGCGCCAGCAGCTTGGAGGGGACCGGGGAGCTGTTTTTT
11	TRBJ1-1	TRBD1	TRBV20-1	NA	CSARETGTAFF	TGCAGTGCTAGGGAGACAGGGACAGCTTTCTTT
13	TRBJ2-7	NA	TRBV7-2	NA	CASSPTYSYEQYF	TGTGCCAGCAGTCCGACATACTCCTACGAGCAGTACTTC
14	TRBJ2-7	TRBD2	TRBV29-1	NA	CSVEGLAGSYEQYF	TGCAGCGTGGAGGGACTAGCGGGGAGCTACGAGCAGTACTTC
17	TRBJ1-2	TRBD1	TRBV3-1/TRBV3-2	NA	CASSQDEGTALNYGYTF	TGTGCCAGCAGCCAAGATGAAGGGACAGCCCTAAACTATGGCTACACCTTC
19	TRBJ1-3	TRBD1	TRBV9	once	CASSVALSGQGASGNTIYF	TGTGCCAGCAGCGTAGCCCTATCGGGACAGGGGGCCTCTGGAAACACCATATATTTT
14	TRBJ2-7	TRBD1	TRBV5-1	NA	CASSRDRGSYEQYF	TGCGCCAGCAGCAGGGACAGGGGGTCCTACGAGCAGTACTTC
13	TRBJ1-1	NA	TRBV6-5	once	CASSRTGTTEAFF	TGTGCCAGCAGCAGAACAGGGACCACTGAAGCTTTCTTT
13	TRBJ2-7	NA	TRBV6-5	once	CASSRTVSYEQYF	TGTGCCAGCAGTCGGACAGTTTCCTACGAGCAGTACTTC
13	TRBJ1-2	TRBD1	TRBV6-5	NA	CASSSTLSTGPTF	TGTGCCAGCAGTTCAACACTATCGACAGGGCCCACCTTC
16	TRBJ2-1	TRBD2	TRBV9	NA	CASSVVPGLAGDEQFF	TGTGCCAGCAGCGTAGTTCCGGGACTAGCGGGTGATGAGCAGTTCTTC
14	TRBJ2-2	NA	TRBV11-2	NA	CASSWVGIRGELFF	TGTGCCAGCAGCTGGGTGGGCATCAGGGGGGAGCTGTTTTTT
13	TRBJ1-1	NA	TRBV11-3	NA	CASSLGGNTEAFF	TGTGCCAGCAGCTTAGGAGGGAACACTGAAGCTTTCTTT
16	TRBJ1-6	TRBD1	TRBV27	NA	CASSLTGQGGNSPLHF	TGTGCCAGCAGTTTAACTGGACAGGGAGGCAATTCACCCCTCCACTTT
15	TRBJ1-1	NA	TRBV5-5	NA	CASSLTDSPSTEAFF	TGTGCCAGCAGCCTTACCGACAGTCCATCCACTGAAGCTTTCTTT
15	TRBJ2-2	TRBD2	TRBV2	NA	CASSDGERGPGELFF	TGTGCCAGCAGTGACGGGGAGCGGGGGCCCGGGGAGCTGTTTTTT
18	TRBJ2-7	TRBD2	TRBV3-1/TRBV3-2	NA	CASSQGGLAGYTLHEQYF	TGTGCCAGCAGCCAAGGGGGACTAGCGGGTTATACCCTTCACGAGCAGTACTTC
14	TRBJ2-2	NA	TRBV10-3	NA	CAIRSGGLTGELFF	TGTGCCATCCGGTCAGGGGGACTCACCGGGGAGCTGTTTTTT
17	TRBJ2-3	TRBD2	TRBV28	NA	CASSPFWASGGGDTQYF	TGTGCCAGCAGCCCCTTCTGGGCTAGCGGGGGCGGAGATACGCAGTATTTT
16	TRBJ2-2	NA	TRBV3-1/TRBV3-2	NA	CASSQGPGANTGELFF	TGTGCCAGCAGCCAAGGTCCAGGGGCAAACACCGGGGAGCTGTTTTTT
12	TRBJ2-7	NA	TRBV12-3/TRBV12-4	NA	CASSLEHGEQYF	TGTGCCAGCAGTTTAGAACATGGTGAGCAGTACTTC
12	TRBJ2-3	NA	TRBV6-2/TRBV6-3	NA	CASSPGGDTQYF	TGTGCCAGCAGCCCCGGAGGCGATACGCAGTATTTT
18	TRBJ1-2	NA	TRBV6-1	few	CASSERGSVGFVFYGYTF	TGTGCCAGCAGTGAACGGGGATCGGTGGGCTTTGTCTTCTATGGCTACACCTTC
17	TRBJ2-5	TRBD1	TRBV6-2/TRBV6-3	NA	CASSTRPPGQGAETQYF	TGTGCCAGCAGTACCCGGCCGCCGGGACAGGGGGCGGAGACCCAGTACTTC